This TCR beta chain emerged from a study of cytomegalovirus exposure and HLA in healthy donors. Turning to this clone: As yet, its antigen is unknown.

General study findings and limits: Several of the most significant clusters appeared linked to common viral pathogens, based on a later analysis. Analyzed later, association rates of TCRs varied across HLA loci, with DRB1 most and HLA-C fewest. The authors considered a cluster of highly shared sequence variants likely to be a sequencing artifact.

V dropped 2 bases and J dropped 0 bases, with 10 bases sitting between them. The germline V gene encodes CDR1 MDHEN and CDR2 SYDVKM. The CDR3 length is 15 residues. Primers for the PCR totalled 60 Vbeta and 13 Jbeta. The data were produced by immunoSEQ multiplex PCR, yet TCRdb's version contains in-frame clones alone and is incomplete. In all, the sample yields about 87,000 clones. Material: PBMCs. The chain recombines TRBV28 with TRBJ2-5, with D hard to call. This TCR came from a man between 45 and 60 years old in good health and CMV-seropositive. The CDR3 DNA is TGTGCCAGCAGTTTAATGTCTAAGTACCAAGAGACCCAGTACTTC. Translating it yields CASSLMSKYQETQYF.